This T cell receptor beta chain was captured by sequencing in a study of blood T cell repertoires in COVID-19 (dated by TCRdb to about 2020). Looking at the study overall: Samples from collaborators originated in the United States, Italy and Spain and spanned both the acute and convalescent phases of COVID-19. Where HLA class I and class II types were available, the types were taken from metadata supplied by the sample provider, not from assay-based typing. A freely available public database, intended as a resource for researchers studying the immune response to SARS-CoV-2, is where the repertoires were released. The samples were drawn from the first 160 participants of the ongoing ImmuneRACE study and from over a thousand subjects provided by 6 global collaborators. The prospective study material was composed of cDNA or gDNA derived from T cells, B-cell-depleted T cells, or PBMCs. A de-identified subject ID, COVID-19 status, age in years and sex were almost always included in the sample metadata. Deeply sampled blood TCRbeta repertoires from subjects exposed to, actively infected with, or recovered from COVID-19 were included in the dataset. General study outcomes and caveats: How much clinical and demographic metadata was included differed by source and by participant, and the metadata was provided uncurated.

TCRbeta CDR3 regions were amplified from genomic DNA by means of the immunoSEQ Assay, a bias-controlled multiplex PCR. Per the original workflow: The number of nucleated cells in each sample was estimated by amplification of reference gene primers within the assay. Sequence reads were collapsed and filtered to measure the absolute abundance of every unique TCRbeta CDR3 rearrangement. For each sample, productive Simpson clonality was calculated as the square root of Simpson's diversity index across productive rearrangements. Not all clones reach the TCRdb copy of this immuneACCESS table, which keeps in-frame sequences only. Checked studies attribute under half of the gap to unresolved V genes and leave the rest unexplained. V and J calls and clone size come straight from that table; D and trimming were deduced from the DNA. The sample table records under 300,000 clones; roughly 85% of these occur just once. The ten largest make up 2.5% to 3% of the sample.

Note on this clone: No cognate antigen has been identified for it. The input lacks base qualities; no much larger clone sits a single base away.

Each collaborating institution followed its own protocols to collect whole blood in K2EDTA tubes. Collaborator samples were shipped for TCRbeta analysis as frozen whole blood, isolated PBMCs, or DNA extracted from either sample type. Based on the germline V gene, the CDR1 and CDR2 sequences are SNHLY and FYNNEI. Reading from cysteine to phenylalanine, the CDR3 counts 12 amino acids. Of the read, only the CDR3 DNA is kept; its 36 bases are in frame from base 1. V is clipped by 7 bases and J by 5 bases, and the sequence between their germline boundaries is 11 bases long. The receptor comes from a woman in her thirties with active or convalescent COVID-19. Sequenced input: peripheral blood. The rearranged chain carries TRBV2 and TRBJ1-1; matching of 5 bases hints at TRBD1 as the D gene. The DNA sequence is given as TGTGCCAGCACCCCCGGGGGAACTGAAGCTTTCTTT. It encodes CASTPGGTEAFF.